This T cell receptor beta chain originates from a study of blood T cell repertoires in COVID-19. Germline CDR1 is SGHTA and CDR2 is FQGNSA. Trimming removed 5 bases from V and 1 base from J; junction bases left unmatched: 3. There are 14 residues in the CDR3. This table comes from immunoSEQ multiplex PCR, and its TCRdb copy is limited to in-frame clones, with some not included. The sample includes about 210,000 clones, about 91% of them seen just once. Sequenced material: peripheral blood. V is TRBV7-2 and J is TRBJ1-1, with 8 positions matching TRBD1. This TCR was recovered from a woman aged 40 to 50 with acute or convalescent COVID-19. For the CDR3, the DNA is TGTGCCAGCAGCGGCGGACAGGGGAACACTGAAGCTTTCTTT. Its protein product is CASSGGQGNTEAFF.